The 31 T cell receptor beta chains reported below all come from one sample, sequenced in a study of CD8+ T cells in alopecia areata. The sorting of pooled cutaneous lymph node cells relied on CD4, CD8alpha, NKG2D, NKG2ACE and other markers. Extraction and reverse transcription of RNA yielded cDNA as the sequencing template. Sequencing was performed with immunoSEQ multiplex PCR; in TCRdb, only in-frame clones are kept and a portion is missing. Recorded here are about 300,000 clones, none singletons. Sequenced input: CD4+ T cells sorted from a lymph node. The receptor set was obtained from a C3H/HeJ mouse with alopecia areata. Mice of this strain are of MHC haplotype H2-k.

This clone was detected a few times. Germline and genes: mouse. The CDR3 end falls 4 residues outside the read, so it is completed with the germline J gene. This chain uses TRBV3 with TRBJ2-5; 11 bases are shared with TRBD2. CDR1 and CDR2 from the germline V gene are SNHLY and FYNGKV (reference sequence). CDR3 length: 16 amino acids. V lost 6 bases to trimming and J lost 0 bases; unmatched junction nucleotides: 5. The covered CDR3 bases are TGTGCCAGCAGGCCGGGACTGGGGGATAACCAAGAC. Amino acids: CASRPGLGDNQD. The full CDR3 reads CASRPGLGDNQDTQYF.

In regard to this clone: Gene names and germline refer to mouse. The CDR3 is cut off 4 residues early in the read; its end comes from the germline J gene. The genes are TRBV5 and TRBJ2-7; 9 bases agree with TRBD2. The CDR3 length is 13 residues. Per germline, CDR1 LGHNA and CDR2 YNLKQL (reference sequence). CDR3 residues: CASSPWGGYEQYF. The DNA read from the CDR3 is TGTGCCAGCAGCCCCTGGGGGGGGTAT.

This clone was picked up a small number of times. Gene names are the mouse ones. With the read ending 4 residues before the CDR3 end, the germline J gene is used to fill in that end. The chain recombines TRBV1 with TRBJ2-1; 7 bases match TRBD2. The germline V gene has CDR1 NSQYPW and CDR2 LRSPGD (reference sequence). This CDR3 is 16 amino acids long. The V segment lost 1 base and the J segment 0 bases; nucleotides outside the gene matches: 3. Partial CDR3 DNA: TGCACCTGCAGTGCAGTAACTGGGGTTAACTATGCT. Protein: CTCSAVTGVNYA. The entire CDR3 protein is CTCSAVTGVNYAEQFF.

A word on this clone: Genes here carry mouse names. The read ends 4 residues early relative to the CDR3; the germline J gene fills the gap. This chain uses TRBV5 with TRBJ2-2; 10 nucleotides agree with TRBD2. This CDR3 region has 15 residues. Germline V gives CDR1 LGHNA, CDR2 YNLKQL (reference sequence). V trimming: 2 bases; J trimming: 4 bases; junction bases outside the gene matches: 1. CDR3 loop: CASSQLGGLTGQLYF. CDR3 DNA, as far as it was read: TGTGCCAGCAGCCAACTGGGGGGGCTCACCGGG.

In regard to this clone: Each gene name is a mouse one. The DNA ends 4 residues before the CDR3 does, and the rest of the CDR3 is filled in from the germline J gene. V gene TRBV13-1 combines with J gene TRBJ2-2, with 11 bases identical to TRBD2. CDR1 NSHNY and CDR2 SYGAGN come from the germline V gene. V gave up 3 bases and J gave up 0 bases; unmatched junction bases: 1. CDR3 length: 16 residues. The CDR3: CASSGTGGSNTGQLYF. The DNA read from the CDR3 is TGTGCCAGCAGTGGGACTGGGGGGTCAAACACCGGG.

This clone has only a few counts. The gene names here belong to mouse. The read is 4 residues too short to cover the CDR3 end, so that end is filled in from the germline J gene. Distinct nucleotide sequences in the sample also encode this CDR3. The chain recombines TRBV13-3 with TRBJ2-3; 9 bases line up with TRBD1. J was trimmed by 1 base and V by 2 bases; bases with no gene match: 2. The germline V gene has CDR1 NNHDY and CDR2 SYVADS. This CDR3 region has 15 residues. CDR3 residues: CASSEDRGGAETLYF. CDR3 DNA, as far as it was read: TGTGCCAGCAGTGAGGACAGGGGTGGTGCAGAA.

This clone was counted only a few times. Gene names are mouse gene names. The read terminates 4 residues ahead of where the CDR3 ends, so the germline J gene completes it. The rearrangement uses TRBV19 and TRBJ2-5; perhaps TRBD1 as D (5 bases). The CDR3 runs 13 residues. CDR1 and CDR2 (germline): FNHDT, SITEND (reference sequence). Trimming pared 5 bases from V and 2 bases from J, leaving 9 bases between. The CDR3 bases that were read are TGTGCCAGCAGAAACAGGTTCCAAGAC. Protein product: CASRNRFQD. The CDR3 as a whole reads CASRNRFQDTQYF.

Notes on this clone: Gene names refer to mouse genes. The read falls 4 residues short of the CDR3 end, and the missing part is taken from the germline J gene. The V gene is TRBV1, the J gene TRBJ2-7; 9 bases align to TRBD1. The CDR3 contains 14 residues. Germline lookup yields CDR1 NSQYPW and CDR2 LRSPGD (reference sequence). The CDR3: CTCSANHRGHEQYF. The part of the CDR3 DNA that was read is TGCACCTGCAGTGCAAATCACAGGGGGCAT.

This clone was seen only a few times. Gene names and germline refer to mouse. The CDR3 sequence: CASSFWGAQDTQYF. CDR3 DNA, as far as it was read: TGTGCCAGCAGTTTCTGGGGGGCGCAAGAC. The chain recombines TRBV13-1 with TRBJ2-5; 8 nucleotides align to TRBD2. With the read ending 4 residues before the CDR3 end, the germline J gene is used to fill in that end. The CDR3 is made up of 14 amino acids. Per germline, CDR1 NSHNY and CDR2 SYGAGN. With V trimmed by 4 bases and J by 3 bases, 4 bases remained unmatched.

Comment on this clone: Genes and germline are mouse. The read ends 3 residues before the CDR3 terminus; that terminus is restored from the germline J gene. V gene TRBV1 combines with J gene TRBJ1-6; 8 positions match TRBD1. TRBJ1-6 is recorded as an ORF, its role being uncertain. This CDR3 comprises 15 residues. The germline CDR1 and CDR2 sequences are NSQYPW and LRSPGD (reference sequence). The V and J ends lost 2 bases and 6 bases, in that order; junction bases with no gene match: 3. Partial CDR3 DNA: TGCACCTGCAGTGCACCGACAGGGGTTAATTCGCCC. Its translation: CTCSAPTGVNSP. The complete CDR3 reads CTCSAPTGVNSPLYF.

This clone was seen more than once but under ten times. The genes are named according to mouse. The CDR3 end lies 4 residues beyond the end of the read and is filled in from the germline J gene. This sample also contains other DNA sequences that code for the same CDR3. The V call is TRBV13-3, the J call TRBJ2-7; TRBD2 aligns across 8 bases. With V trimmed by 1 base and J by 3 bases, 3 bases remained unmatched. This CDR3 spans 14 amino acids. CDR1 is NNHDY and CDR2 is SYVADS in the germline V gene. The CDR3 loop is CASSDLGGVYEQYF. Incomplete CDR3 DNA: TGTGCCAGCAGTGATCTGGGGGGAGTCTAT.

This clone came up a few times. Genes and germline come from the mouse. The read is 4 residues too short to cover the CDR3 end, so that end is filled in from the germline J gene. V and J are TRBV19 and TRBJ2-7; a possible D gene is TRBD1 (5 bases). Germline assignment: CDR1 FNHDT and CDR2 SITEND (reference sequence). The CDR3 length is 13 residues. V shed 4 bases and J shed 0 bases, with 8 bases lying between them. Partial CDR3 DNA: TGTGCCAGCAGTCCGGACACCTCCTAT. Translating gives CASSPDTSY. The CDR3 in its entirety is CASSPDTSYEQYF.

About this clone itself: The gene names here belong to mouse. The read terminates 4 residues before the CDR3 end, so the remaining end is supplied by the germline J gene. Additional DNA sequences in this sample encode the identical CDR3. The chain employs TRBV19 and TRBJ2-1, with D perhaps matching TRBD2 (6 bases). This CDR3 comprises 14 residues. Trimming left V 4 bases short and J 1 base short, with 9 bases between. The V gene's germline CDR1 is FNHDT and CDR2 SITEND (reference sequence). CDR3 sequence reads: CASSRGDNYAEQFF. The covered CDR3 bases are TGTGCCAGCAGTCGGGGGGACAACTATGCT. The full variable domain, rest sourced from reference TRBV19 and TRBJ2-1, is GGIITQTPKFLIGQEGQKLTLKCQQNFNHDTMYWYRQDSGKGLRLIYYSITENDLQKGDLSEGYDASREKKSSFSLTVTSAQKNEMAVFLCASSRGDNYAEQFFGPGTRLTVL.

A remark on this clone: Gene names follow the mouse nomenclature. The read gets to within 4 residues of the CDR3 end, and the germline J gene fills in the rest. The V gene is TRBV13-2, the J gene TRBJ2-5; 12 nucleotides match TRBD2. The CDR3 is 15 amino acids. CDR1 and CDR2 from the germline V gene are NNHNN and SYGAGS (reference sequence). CDR3 in amino acids: CASGDETGGADTQYF. CDR3 DNA, as far as it was read: TGTGCCAGCGGTGATGAGACTGGGGGGGCAGAC.

This clone was seen more than once but under ten times. The genes are named according to mouse. Read sequence stops 4 residues before the CDR3 end, and the germline J gene provides the missing end. The same CDR3 is also encoded by other DNA sequences in this sample. V and J are TRBV17 and TRBJ1-1; D is possibly TRBD1 (6 bases). V was pared by 0 bases and J by 0 bases, with 8 bases between. CDR1 is MNHDT, CDR2 YYDKIL, per germline. The CDR3 length is 15 residues. CDR3 residues: CASSREEGANTEVFF. The sequenced part of the CDR3 DNA is TGTGCTAGCAGTAGAGAGGAGGGGGCAAACACA. Combining the CDR3 with reference TRBV17 and TRBJ1-1 gives the whole variable domain DTTVKQNPRYKLARVGKPVNLICSQTMNHDTMYWYQKKPNQAPKLLLFYYDKILNREADTFEKFQSSRPNNSFCSLYIGSAGLEYSAMYLCASSREEGANTEVFFGKGTRLTVV.

This clone was observed a handful of times. Here the gene names and germline are mouse. The CDR3 here is CASSFYLGTSAETLYF. The sequenced CDR3 bases are TGTGCCAGCAGTTTCTACCTGGGGACTAGTGCAGAA. The chain employs TRBV14 and TRBJ2-3, with TRBD2 as a possible D gene (6 bases). The read terminates 4 residues ahead of where the CDR3 ends, so the germline J gene completes it. There are 16 residues in the CDR3. The germline CDR1 and CDR2 sequences are SGHDT and FRDEAV. Between the trimmed V and J ends, which lost 0 bases and 0 bases, there was a span of 11 bases.

Of note for this clone: The listed genes are named as in mouse. The CDR3 is cut off 4 residues early in the read; its end comes from the germline J gene. Other DNA variants within this sample encode the same CDR3. The rearrangement uses TRBV1 and TRBJ2-5; 7 bases match TRBD2. Germline V gene sequence: CDR1 NSQYPW, CDR2 LRSPGD (reference sequence). CDR3 length equals 15 residues. The V gene end was trimmed by 3 bases and the J gene end by 2 bases; junction bases not matched to a gene: 5. The CDR3 protein is CTCSAGPGGQDTQYF. CDR3 DNA, as far as it was read: TGCACCTGCAGTGCGGGACCTGGGGGCCAAGAC. The variable domain in full, completed from reference TRBV1 and TRBJ2-5, reads VTLLEQNPRWRLVPRGQAVNLRCILKNSQYPWMSWYQQDLQKQLQWLFTLRSPGDKEVKSLPGADYLATRVTDTELRLQVANMSQGRTLYCTCSAGPGGQDTQYFGPGTRLLVL.

This clone was detected only a few times. Gene names are the mouse ones. The read falls 4 residues short of the CDR3 end, and the missing part is taken from the germline J gene. J is TRBJ2-3 and V is TRBV5; 11 bases are shared with TRBD2. This CDR3 is 18 amino acids long. Germline CDR1 reads LGHNA; CDR2 reads YNLKQL (reference sequence). V was clipped by 0 bases and J by 2 bases; unmatched bases: 7. The sequenced part of the CDR3 DNA is TGTGCCAGCAGCCAAGATTGGCTGGACTGGGGGGATGCAGAA. Residues: CASSQDWLDWGDAE. The whole CDR3 protein is CASSQDWLDWGDAETLYF.

Note on this clone: The genes and germline here are from mouse. Coverage ceases 4 residues before the CDR3 finishes, and the germline J gene fills in the end. This chain links TRBV4 with TRBJ1-2; 7 bases map to TRBD1. The V gene's germline CDR1 is LGHDT and CDR2 YNNKQL (reference sequence). The junction had 1 base not matched to a gene; V was cut back by 3 bases and J by 0 bases. CDR3 length: 14 amino acids. Here the CDR3 reads CASSYGTANSDYTF. The part of the CDR3 DNA that was read is TGTGCCAGCAGCTACGGGACAGCAAACTCC.

This clone has only a few counts. The gene names here belong to mouse. The DNA ends 4 residues before the CDR3 does, and the rest of the CDR3 is filled in from the germline J gene. The genes are TRBV13-3 and TRBJ2-2; 7 bases align to TRBD2. V shed 5 bases, J shed 4 bases, and the junction held 2 bases outside the gene matches. Germline CDR1 NNHDY, CDR2 SYVADS. This CDR3 comprises 13 residues. The CDR3 bases that were read are TGTGCCAGCAGACTGGGGTTCACCGGG. This encodes CASRLGFTG. The whole CDR3 reads CASRLGFTGQLYF.

Comment on this clone: Gene names follow the mouse nomenclature. With the read ending 3 residues before the CDR3 end, the germline J gene is used to fill in that end. Other DNA sequences of this sample code for an identical CDR3. This rearrangement joins TRBV1 to TRBJ1-6; the match to TRBD1 covers 7 bases. TRBJ1-6 is treated as an ORF (open reading frame) with a function not yet certain. The germline CDR1 and CDR2 sequences are NSQYPW and LRSPGD (reference sequence). The CDR3 covers 14 residues. V lost 4 bases, J lost 5 bases, and 2 bases stayed unmatched. The sequenced part of the CDR3 DNA is TGCACCTGCAGTGGGGACAGAAATAATTCGCCC. Its translation is CTCSGDRNNSP. The CDR3 as a whole reads CTCSGDRNNSPLYF.

This clone was recorded many times. Genes and germline come from the mouse. The read ends 4 residues before the CDR3 terminus; that terminus is restored from the germline J gene. The gene calls are TRBV13-3 and TRBJ1-2; TRBD1 agrees at 7 bases. Germline V lookup: CDR1 NNHDY, CDR2 SYVADS. The CDR3 is 13 amino acids. V shed 6 bases, J shed 0 bases, and the junction held 2 bases outside the gene matches. CDR3: CASTGTANSDYTF. CDR3 DNA, as far as it was read: TGTGCCAGCACCGGGACAGCAAACTCC.

About this clone: Germline and genes: mouse. The read ends 3 residues shy of where the CDR3 ends; the end is completed using the germline J gene. This rearrangement joins TRBV1 to TRBJ1-6; TRBD1 agrees at 10 bases. TRBJ1-6 is noted as an ORF with a role that remains uncertain. This CDR3 is built from 15 residues. V lost 6 bases, J lost 6 bases, and 5 bases stayed unmatched. Germline CDR1 is NSQYPW and CDR2 is LRSPGD (reference sequence). The sequenced CDR3 bases are TGCACCTGCAGGCCCGGGACAGGGGTTAATTCGCCC. It yields the protein CTCRPGTGVNSP. The entire CDR3 reads CTCRPGTGVNSPLYF.

A note on this clone: Here the gene names and germline are mouse. From the germline J gene comes the end of the CDR3, since the read stops 4 residues before it. The V call is TRBV5, the J call TRBJ2-7; D might be TRBD2 (7 bases). The CDR3 is made up of 15 amino acids. Trimming took off 4 bases at V and 3 bases at J, with 16 bases between the two ends. Germline V CDR1 and CDR2: LGHNA, YNLKQL (reference sequence). CDR3 bases read: TGTGCCAGCAGCCCTCCGCTGGGGGCGATCTAT. Its protein is CASSPPLGAIY. The entire CDR3 is CASSPPLGAIYEQYF.

A note on this clone: The gene names here belong to mouse. CDR3 in amino acids: CAWSRGDAEQFF. The sequenced part of the CDR3 DNA is TGTGCCTGGAGTCGGGGGGATGCT. The V and J genes are TRBV31 and TRBJ2-1; D may be TRBD2 (6 bases). The observed sequence ends 4 residues before the CDR3 terminus, with the missing tail filled in from the germline J gene. The CDR3 sequence is 12 residues long. Trimming took off 1 base at V and 5 bases at J, with 6 bases between the two ends. Germline CDR1 and CDR2: GKSSPN and SITVG.

This clone was picked up a small number of times. Gene names refer to mouse genes. The read stops 4 residues short of the end of the CDR3; the missing end is completed from the germline J gene. The rearrangement links TRBV4 to TRBJ1-1; 7 bases agree with TRBD1. Germline lookup yields CDR1 LGHDT and CDR2 YNNKQL (reference sequence). The CDR3 is made up of 14 amino acids. The part of the CDR3 DNA that was read is TGTGCCAGCAGCTATCGGGCAGGGGGTACA. It yields the protein CASSYRAGGT. The full CDR3 protein is CASSYRAGGTEVFF. Drawing the rest from reference TRBV4 and TRBJ1-1, the complete variable domain is ETAVFQTPNYHVTQVGNEVSFNCKQTLGHDTMYWYKQDSKKLLKIMFSYNNKQLIVNETVPRRFSPQSSDKAHLNLRIKSVEPEDSAVYLCASSYRAGGTEVFFGKGTRLTVV.

In regard to this clone: Genes and germline come from the mouse. The missing CDR3 end, 4 residues past where the read stops, is filled in from the germline J gene. The V gene is TRBV17, the J gene TRBJ2-5, with 8 bases fitting TRBD2. Germline CDR1 reads MNHDT; CDR2 reads YYDKIL. CDR3 length: 13 residues. CDR3 amino acids: CASRGDWRDTQYF. CDR3 DNA (partial): TGTGCTAGCAGAGGGGACTGGAGGGAC.

A note on this clone: The gene names given are mouse names. The CDR3 end is not reached by the read, which stops 4 residues before it; the germline J gene fills it in. This chain connects TRBV13-2 to TRBJ2-5, with 9 bases fitting TRBD2. This CDR3 has 15 amino acids. Per the germline V gene, CDR1 is NNHNN and CDR2 is SYGAGS (reference sequence). The CDR3 sequence: CASGDAPGGVDTQYF. The CDR3 bases that were read are TGTGCCAGCGGTGATGCACCTGGGGGGGTCGAC.

A few counts support this clone. Mouse gene names and germline throughout. The CDR3 is cut off 4 residues early in the read; its end comes from the germline J gene. This chain uses TRBV19 with TRBJ2-1; no definite D call. The CDR3 extends over 13 amino acids. Germline CDR1 FNHDT, CDR2 SITEND (reference sequence). Trimming pared 6 bases from V and 0 bases from J, leaving 7 bases between. Partial CDR3 DNA: TGTGCCAGCACCAAACATAACTATGCT. Protein product: CASTKHNYA. In full, the CDR3 reads CASTKHNYAEQFF.

This clone came up a few times. Gene labels here are mouse ones. The CDR3 goes on 4 residues after the read ends, and that part is filled in from the germline J gene. This specimen includes other DNA sequences encoding the same CDR3. The chain recombines TRBV12-1 with TRBJ2-5; 11 bases line up with TRBD2. In germline, CDR1 is SGHSN, CDR2 HYEKVE. V shed 1 base, J shed 3 bases, and the junction held 2 bases outside the gene matches. CDR3 size: 15 residues. CDR3 residues: CASSLTGGAQDTQYF. Incomplete CDR3 DNA: TGTGCCAGCTCTCTAACTGGGGGGGCGCAAGAC. Complete variable domain (other parts from reference TRBV12-1 and TRBJ2-5): DSGVVQSPRHIIKEKGGRSVLTCIPISGHSNVVWYQQTLGKELKFLIQHYEKVERDKGFLPSRFSVQQFDDYHSEMNMSALELEDSAMYFCASSLTGGAQDTQYFGPGTRLLVL.

In regard to this clone: Any gene name here is a mouse gene name. The read terminates 4 residues ahead of where the CDR3 ends, so the germline J gene completes it. The chain has TRBV19 and TRBJ2-1, with 11 bases that match TRBD1. Looked up from germline, CDR1 is FNHDT and CDR2 is SITEND (reference sequence). With 7 bases clipped from V and 3 bases from J, the junction kept 3 bases outside the gene matches. The CDR3 length is 14 residues. CDR3 region: CASEGTGGYAEQFF. CDR3 DNA, as far as it was read: TGTGCCAGCGAAGGGACAGGGGGCTATGCT.